This T cell receptor (beta chain) was found in a study of blood T cell repertoires in COVID-19. On the study more broadly: Donors in the United States, Italy and Spain gave samples during acute or convalescent COVID-19. Sources were T cells, B-cell-depleted T cells, or PBMCs; the material itself was cDNA or gDNA.

Authors' analysis steps: Reference gene primer amplification gave nucleated cell count estimates. Clones were read by immunoSEQ multiplex PCR, and TCRdb kept only the in-frame ones, dropping some. That table supplies the V and J calls and clone size; D and trimming were determined from the DNA. Of about 130,000 clones in the sample, about 88% are singletons; the top ten hold approximately 1.1%. The germline V gene encodes CDR1 SGHTA and CDR2 FQGNSA. Trimming removed 2 bases at V and 2 bases at J, with 6 bases between. The CDR3 sequence is 13 residues long. Sample: peripheral blood. This sequence was found in a woman older than 75 with acute or convalescent COVID-19. The chain links TRBV7-2 to TRBJ2-5; D is undetermined. CDR3 sequence: CASSLYRQETQYF. The CDR3 DNA reads as TGTGCCAGCAGCTTATATCGGCAAGAGACCCAGTACTTC.